These 5 T cell receptor beta chains came from one sample sequenced in a study of T cell repertoires in cytomegalovirus infection. TCRdb itself ran the reads through MiXCR, one entry per CDR3 protein. The sample carries roughly 600,000 distinct CDR3 sequences, 20% to 25% recorded once. Sequencing was performed on CD8+ T cells from PBMCs. The source is a human donor in good health (CMV status not recorded). Some clones in this sample may be carry-over from other donors' samples.

In regard to this clonotype: This could be a read error, since a much larger clone is one nucleotide away. This chain links TRBV4-1 with TRBJ2-1; TRBD2 agrees at 11 bases. Losses at the gene ends were 3 bases for V and 0 bases for J; bases not matched to a gene: 10. The CDR3 runs to 19 residues. Germline-derived CDR1 and CDR2 are MGHRA and YSYEKL. The CDR3 reads CASSHGGTSGLYSYNEQFF. The DNA for the CDR3 is TGCGCCAGCAGCCACGGAGGGACTAGCGGATTATACTCCTACAATGAGCAGTTCTTC.

This clonotype has a handful of counts. This chain uses TRBV6-5 with TRBJ2-3, with D tentatively TRBD2 (5 bases). There are 13 residues in the CDR3. Germline-derived CDR1 and CDR2 are MNHEY and SVGAGI. Trimming pared 2 bases from V and 3 bases from J, leaving 6 bases between. DNA for the CDR3: TGTGCCAGCAGTTACGGGGAGACAGATACGCAGTATTTT. This translates into CASSYGETDTQYF.

The chain recombines TRBV2 with TRBJ1-1, with D maybe TRBD1 (5 bases). Germline V gene data show CDR1 as SNHLY and CDR2 as FYNNEI. The CDR3 has 11 amino acids. Between the trimmed V and J ends, which lost 10 bases and 6 bases, there was a span of 12 bases. The CDR3 DNA reads TGTGCCATAAGGGACCGAGCTGAAGCTTTCTTT. Translated, it gives CAIRDRAEAFF.

This clonotype was counted only a few times. J is TRBJ2-1 and V is TRBV6-2 or TRBV6-3; a possible D gene is TRBD2 (5 bases). Germline V gene lookup returns CDR1 MNHEY and CDR2 SVGEGT. V was clipped by 5 bases and J by 8 bases, with 13 bases between them. There are 13 residues in the CDR3. The CDR3 reads CASSTSFLDEQFF. The CDR3 region has the DNA TGTGCCAGCAGTACTAGTTTTCTCGATGAGCAGTTCTTC.

This clonotype has at least ten counts. The rearrangement links TRBV4-1 to TRBJ2-7; 9 bases align to TRBD1. Germline CDR1 MGHRA, CDR2 YSYEKL. V shed 0 bases and J 6 bases; nucleotides not matched to a gene: 12. The CDR3 runs 17 residues. CDR3 amino acids: CASSQDVAGQGTSEQYF. CDR3 nucleotide sequence: TGCGCCAGCAGCCAAGATGTTGCGGGACAGGGTACATCCGAGCAGTACTTC.